The 27 T cell receptor beta chains presented below share a single source sample, sequenced in a study of shared T cell receptors in the human thymus. Sequenced by immunoSEQ multiplex PCR; TCRdb stores in-frame clones only, minus some. The sample has hundreds of thousands of clones, 88% seen once; the top ten hold 0.008% to 0.011%. This same sample was also part of a study on human thymus T cells.

The source material was thymocytes. These receptors were obtained from a boy under three years old with a congenital heart defect.

Notes on this clone: A junction boundary mismatches the germline segment, possibly from a read error. The chain is built from TRBV30 and TRBJ2-1, with D uncertain. CDR1 and CDR2 (germline): GTSNPN, SVGIG (reference sequence). This CDR3 spans 12 amino acids. CDR3 DNA sequence: TGTGCCTGGACATCCCGCATGTATGGGCTGATCTTC. Its translation is CAWTSRMYGLIF.

J is TRBJ2-7 and V is TRBV12-5; TRBD2 might be the D (5 bases). The CDR3 runs to 13 residues. V lost 6 bases, J lost 4 bases, and 13 bases lay in between. CDR1 and CDR2 from the germline V gene are LGHNT and FRNRAP. CDR3 in DNA: TGTGCTAGTGGACTAGGAATTTCATACGAGCAGTACTTC. It translates to CASGLGISYEQYF.

This rearrangement joins TRBV29-1 to TRBJ2-5, with 10 nucleotides matching TRBD2. The CDR3 totals 16 residues. The V gene's germline CDR1 is SQVTM and CDR2 ANQGSEA. The V gene end was trimmed by 5 bases and the J gene end by 1 base; junction bases not matched to a gene: 10. The CDR3 nucleotides read TGCAGCGTTAAAAGGCTAGCGGGGGAGATCCAAGAGACCCAGTACTTC. Translated: CSVKRLAGEIQETQYF.

The chain couples TRBV12-5 to TRBJ2-5, with 7 bases fitting TRBD2. Trimming removed 5 bases from V and 4 bases from J; junction bases left unmatched: 10. This CDR3 is built from 15 residues. Germline V gene data show CDR1 as LGHNT and CDR2 as FRNRAP. The CDR3: CASGPSREKGETQYF. The DNA for the CDR3 is TGTGCTAGTGGTCCCTCGCGGGAGAAGGGAGAGACCCAGTACTTC. Full variable domain (outside the CDR3, taken from reference TRBV12-5 and TRBJ2-5): DARVTQTPRHKVTEMGQEVTMRCQPILGHNTVFWYRQTMMQGLELLAYFRNRAPLDDSGMPKDRFSAEMPDATLATLKIQPSEPRDSAVYFCASGPSREKGETQYFGPGTRLLVL.

The chain links TRBV29-1 to TRBJ1-3; D remains unclear. The germline V and J ends were trimmed by 4 bases and 0 bases, with 10 bases remaining between them. This CDR3 has 14 amino acids. Germline V CDR1 and CDR2: SQVTM, ANQGSEA. The CDR3 DNA follows: TGCAGCGTTGTGACACAACCCTCTGGAAACACCATATATTTT. Encoded protein: CSVVTQPSGNTIYF.

This chain joins TRBV7-6 and TRBJ2-2, with TRBD1 matching over 10 bases. This CDR3 spans 19 amino acids. Germline loops: CDR1 SGHVS, CDR2 FNYEAQ. V shed 3 bases and J 5 bases; nucleotides not matched to a gene: 15. CDR3 residues: CASSFHQRDRGSLTGELFF. CDR3 nucleotide sequence: TGTGCCAGCAGCTTTCACCAAAGGGACAGGGGATCTTTAACCGGGGAGCTGTTTTTT.

The chain employs TRBV21-1 and TRBJ1-1; the listed D gene, TRBD1, was not tested against the DNA. TRBV21-1 is flagged as a pseudogene. The CDR3 runs 15 residues. This CDR3 is CASSTDRGQDTEAFF. The CDR3 bases are TGTGCCAGCAGCACGGACAGGGGGCAAGACACTGAAGCTTTCTTT.

This clone was counted a single time. The chain employs TRBV28 and TRBJ2-5; TRBD1 matches 10 bases. CDR1 is MDHEN and CDR2 is SYDVKM in the germline V gene. This CDR3 spans 16 amino acids. Trimming took 3 bases from V and 3 from J; bases not matched to a gene: 7. DNA of the CDR3: TGTGCCAGCAGTTTCGGGCCTGGGACAGGGGAAGAGACCCAGTACTTC. Its protein is CASSFGPGTGEETQYF.

This clone appeared a few times. This chain uses TRBV7-9 with TRBJ2-7, with TRBD2 matching 7 bases. The CDR3 has 16 residues. The germline gives CDR1 SEHNR, CDR2 FQNEAQ (reference sequence). The V and J ends lost 1 base and 4 bases, in that order; junction bases with no gene match: 10. The CDR3: CASSLEGGGSKYEQYF. CDR3 nucleotides: TGTGCCAGCAGCTTAGAAGGCGGCGGGAGCAAATACGAGCAGTACTTC. Combining the CDR3 with reference TRBV7-9 and TRBJ2-7 gives the whole variable domain DTGVSQNPRHKITKRGQNVTFRCDPISEHNRLYWYRQTLGQGPEFLTYFQNEAQLEKSRLLSDRFSAERPKGSFSTLEIQRTEQGDSAMYLCASSLEGGGSKYEQYFGPGTRLTVT.

A single count supports this clone. V is TRBV2 and J is TRBJ2-3; the match to TRBD1 covers 7 bases. Germline V gene data show CDR1 as SNHLY and CDR2 as FYNNEI. This CDR3 comprises 17 residues. J was trimmed by 2 bases and V by 6 bases; bases with no gene match: 14. This CDR3 is CASSYLTGSIHTDTQYF. As DNA, the CDR3 is TGTGCCAGCAGCTACCTGACAGGGTCTATCCACACAGATACGCAGTATTTT. Based on the CDR3 plus reference TRBV2 and TRBJ2-3, the full variable domain is EPEVTQTPSHQVTQMGQEVILRCVPISNHLYFYWYRQILGQKVEFLVSFYNNEISEKSEIFDDQFSVERPDGSNFTLKIRSTKLEDSAMYFCASSYLTGSIHTDTQYFGPGTRLTVL.

V and J are TRBV14 and TRBJ2-1, with TRBD2 as a possible D gene (6 bases). Germline V gene lookup returns CDR1 SGHDN and CDR2 FVKESK. Trimming took off 1 base at V and 6 bases at J, with 19 bases between the two ends. This CDR3 is built from 17 residues. The CDR3 sequence: CASSQASVRTATNEQFF. For the CDR3, the DNA is TGTGCCAGCAGCCAAGCTAGCGTACGAACCGCAACCAATGAGCAGTTCTTC.

The J gene is TRBJ2-3, the V gene TRBV30, with 8 bases that match TRBD2. The CDR3 covers 16 residues. CDR1 is GTSNPN and CDR2 is SVGIG in the germline V gene (reference sequence). Trimming cost V 0 bases and J 4 bases; bases outside gene matches: 9. Here the CDR3 reads CAWSVRVSGTPDTQYF. CDR3 in DNA: TGTGCCTGGAGTGTACGGGTTAGCGGGACCCCAGATACGCAGTATTTT.

This clone has more than one count but fewer than ten. The V call is TRBV29-1, the J call TRBJ1-4; TRBD1 might be the D (5 bases). Trimming stripped 3 bases from V and 6 bases from J, with 11 bases between. Germline loops: CDR1 SQVTM, CDR2 ANQGSEA. The CDR3 consists of 13 residues. CDR3 amino acids: CSVDAGRYEKLFF. The CDR3 DNA sequence: TGCAGCGTTGATGCGGGGCGGTATGAAAAACTGTTTTTT.

J is TRBJ2-5 and V is TRBV18; 10 positions match TRBD2. Per germline, CDR1 KGHSH and CDR2 LQKENI. This CDR3 has 15 residues. The V and J ends lost 4 bases and 5 bases, in that order; junction bases with no gene match: 7. CDR3 coding DNA: TGTGCCAGCTCACTTCTTCTAGCGGGAGTTGAGACCCAGTACTTC. This sequence encodes CASSLLLAGVETQYF.

CDR3 sequence: CASSLLGGPDDTEAFF. The CDR3 DNA is TGTGCCAGCAGCCTCCTGGGAGGGCCGGATGACACTGAAGCTTTCTTT. V gene TRBV5-6 combines with J gene TRBJ1-1; D not resolved. This CDR3 has 16 residues. Germline assignment: CDR1 SGHDT and CDR2 YYEEEE. Trimming left V 4 bases short and J 3 bases short, with 19 bases between.

V is TRBV5-1 and J is TRBJ2-3; 7 bases are shared with TRBD1. J was trimmed by 4 bases and V by 3 bases; bases with no gene match: 2. This CDR3 comprises 13 residues. Germline CDR1 and CDR2: SGHRS and YFSETQ. The chain's CDR3 is CASSSQGADTQYF. The CDR3 coding sequence is TGCGCCAGCAGCTCCCAGGGGGCAGATACGCAGTATTTT.

The chain carries TRBV29-1 and TRBJ2-3; 9 bases align to TRBD1. Germline-derived CDR1 and CDR2 are SQVTM and ANQGSEA. The V gene end was trimmed by 1 base and the J gene end by 0 bases; junction bases not matched to a gene: 2. There are 15 residues in the CDR3. CDR3 amino acids: CSVEGGTGSTDTQYF. As DNA, the CDR3 is TGCAGCGTTGAAGGGGGGACAGGGAGCACAGATACGCAGTATTTT.

The J gene is TRBJ2-2, the V gene TRBV5-6; 7 nucleotides line up with TRBD2. Germline V gene data show CDR1 as SGHDT and CDR2 as YYEEEE. This CDR3 spans 19 amino acids. With 0 bases clipped from V and 3 bases from J, the junction kept 14 bases outside the gene matches. The chain's CDR3 is CASSLGAGDMGSDTGELFF. The CDR3 region has the DNA TGTGCCAGCAGCTTGGGGGCGGGAGATATGGGTTCGGACACCGGGGAGCTGTTTTTT.

This chain joins TRBV6-5 and TRBJ2-3, with D possibly TRBD2 on 6 matching bases. V dropped 2 bases and J dropped 2 bases, with 11 bases sitting between them. The CDR3 runs to 15 residues. CDR1 is MNHEY, CDR2 SVGAGI, per germline. Here the CDR3 reads CASSYAGSYTDTQYF. CDR3 nucleotides: TGTGCCAGCAGTTACGCGGGGAGTTACACAGATACGCAGTATTTT.

The V call is TRBV2, the J call TRBJ1-2, with D perhaps matching TRBD1 (6 bases). In germline, CDR1 is SNHLY, CDR2 FYNNEI. The germline V and J ends were trimmed by 1 base and 3 bases, with 12 bases remaining between them. This CDR3 has 15 amino acids. Here the CDR3 DNA reads TGTGCCAGCAGTGAAGGCGGGGGCGCACACTATGGCTACACCTTC. Its translation is CASSEGGGAHYGYTF. Drawing the rest from reference TRBV2 and TRBJ1-2, the complete variable domain is EPEVTQTPSHQVTQMGQEVILRCVPISNHLYFYWYRQILGQKVEFLVSFYNNEISEKSEIFDDQFSVERPDGSNFTLKIRSTKLEDSAMYFCASSEGGGAHYGYTFGSGTRLTVV.

This chain joins TRBV5-8 and TRBJ1-3; D is unclear. V dropped 3 bases and J dropped 5 bases, with 18 bases sitting between them. The CDR3 covers 16 residues. Germline CDR1 and CDR2: SGHTS and YDEGEE. The CDR3 is CASSSNLDGSRNTIYF. DNA of the CDR3: TGTGCCAGCAGCTCGAACCTGGACGGGAGTCGAAACACCATATATTTT. Complete variable domain (other parts from reference TRBV5-8 and TRBJ1-3): EAGVTQSPTHLIKTRGQQATLRCSPISGHTSVYWYQQALGLGLQFLLWYDEGEERNRGNFPPRFSGRQFPNYSSELNVNALELEDSALYLCASSSNLDGSRNTIYFGEGSWLTVV.

The rearrangement joins TRBV10-3 to TRBJ2-3; the D gene is possibly TRBD2 (6 bases). The V and J ends lost 6 bases and 2 bases respectively, with 9 bases between them. The CDR3 loop spans 13 amino acids. CDR1 is ENHRY and CDR2 is SYGVKD in the germline V gene. CDR3 sequence (DNA): TGTGCCATCAGCCGGGACTCCACAGATACGCAGTATTTT. This sequence encodes CAISRDSTDTQYF.

This clone was seen just once. The CDR3 is CASSLGTPSHQPQHF. The CDR3 coding sequence is TGTGCCAGCAGTTTAGGGACACCGAGCCATCAGCCCCAGCATTTT. The J gene is TRBJ1-5, the V gene TRBV27; possibly TRBD1 for D (6 bases). From germline, CDR1 is MNHEY and CDR2 SMNVEV (reference sequence). Trimming cost V 2 bases and J 5 bases, with 13 bases left between them. The CDR3 is made up of 15 amino acids.

V and J are TRBV19 and TRBJ2-2; 10 bases line up with TRBD2. V shed 9 bases and J 1 base; nucleotides not matched to a gene: 11. The CDR3 spans 17 residues. Germline CDR1 LNHDA, CDR2 SQIVND (reference sequence). CDR3 protein: CASRTSGIGLNTGELFF. The CDR3 DNA reads TGTGCCAGCAGGACTAGCGGAATAGGGCTGAACACCGGGGAGCTGTTTTTT. Combining the CDR3 with reference TRBV19 and TRBJ2-2 gives the whole variable domain DGGITQSPKYLFRKEGQNVTLSCEQNLNHDAMYWYRQDPGQGLRLIYYSQIVNDFQKGDIAEGYSVSREKKESFPLTVTSAQKNPTAFYLCASRTSGIGLNTGELFFGEGSRLTVL.

V gene TRBV4-3 combines with J gene TRBJ2-5, with 7 bases aligning to TRBD2. Germline CDR1 and CDR2: LGHNA and YSLEER. The CDR3 has 17 amino acids. The junction had 8 bases not matched to a gene; V was cut back by 1 base and J by 0 bases. The CDR3 here is CASSQGLAEVHQETQYF. In DNA form, the CDR3 reads TGCGCCAGCAGCCAAGGCCTAGCGGAAGTCCACCAAGAGACCCAGTACTTC.

The V call is TRBV6-4, the J call TRBJ2-1; 10 bases agree with TRBD2. Germline V lookup: CDR1 MRHNA, CDR2 SNTAGT. CDR3 length: 16 residues. J was trimmed by 6 bases and V by 2 bases; bases with no gene match: 7. CDR3 sequence reads: CASSDLRAGGVNEQFF. The CDR3 nucleotides read TGTGCCAGCAGTGACCTTCGAGCGGGAGGGGTCAATGAGCAGTTCTTC.

The V gene is TRBV29-1, the J gene TRBJ1-5, with 7 nucleotides matching TRBD1. After removal of 6 bases from V and 4 bases from J, the junction contained 12 bases not matched to a gene. Germline V gives CDR1 SQVTM, CDR2 ANQGSEA. CDR3 length: 15 residues. In DNA, the CDR3 is TGCAGCGTGATGACAGGGTACGGAATGAATCAGCCCCAGCATTTT. Protein sequence: CSVMTGYGMNQPQHF. Full variable domain (missing parts from reference TRBV29-1 and TRBJ1-5): SAVISQKPSRDICQRGTSLTIQCQVDSQVTMMFWYRQQPGQSLTLIATANQGSEATYESGFVIDKFPISRPNLTFSTLTVSNMSPEDSSIYLCSVMTGYGMNQPQHFGDGTRLSIL.